A selection of T cell receptor beta chains follows, all from one sample in a study of response to subunit inactivated influenza vaccine. MiXCR was run by TCRdb on the RT-PCR reads, yielding one entry per CDR3 protein. The sample shows roughly 520,000 distinct CDR3 sequences, approximately 24% of them seen only once. The starting material was CD4+ T cells sorted from PBMCs, obtained roughly 5 days after vaccination. The receptor set was obtained from a man aged 50 to 60 who received an inactivated influenza vaccine. Each CDR3 is given with its conserved first and last residue. Each record gives: CDR3 protein, V gene, D gene, J gene. D genes are given only for firm matches.

CDR3: CASSIRSGFWETQYF; V: TRBV3-1; D: -; J: TRBJ2-5
CDR3: CASSESRYSGANVLTF; V: TRBV25-1; D: -; J: TRBJ2-6
CDR3: CASSPGAAMNTEAFF; V: TRBV5-4; D: -; J: TRBJ1-1
CDR3: CASSYPSWDQPQHF; V: TRBV6-5; D: -; J: TRBJ1-5
CDR3: CASSSRTGRYNEQFF; V: TRBV7-6; D: TRBD1; J: TRBJ2-1
CDR3: CASSRSWGGNSPLHF; V: TRBV7-2; D: -; J: TRBJ1-6
CDR3: CASREGQGGYNEQYF; V: TRBV12-3/TRBV12-4; D: TRBD1; J: -
CDR3: CASSRDRSTDTQYF; V: TRBV12-3/TRBV12-4; D: TRBD1; J: TRBJ2-3
CDR3: CASRDTGVALNEQFF; V: TRBV5-1; D: TRBD1; J: TRBJ2-1
CDR3: CASSPLTGTYGYTF; V: TRBV4-3; D: TRBD1; J: TRBJ1-2
CDR3: CASSPREGLADINEQFF; V: TRBV4-2; D: TRBD2; J: TRBJ2-1
CDR3: CASSQGALALYEQYF; V: TRBV3-1; D: -; J: TRBJ2-7
CDR3: CASSRVGPQETQYF; V: TRBV4-1; D: -; J: TRBJ2-5
CDR3: CASSWMTGSADTQYF; V: TRBV11-2; D: TRBD1; J: TRBJ2-3
CDR3: CASSRPAGDIQYF; V: TRBV4-1; D: -; J: TRBJ2-4
CDR3: CSVRPGQETQYF; V: TRBV29-1; D: -; J: TRBJ2-5
CDR3: CSASTGTGGAEQYF; V: TRBV20-1; D: TRBD1; J: TRBJ2-7
CDR3: CSVLDRGFETQYF; V: TRBV20-1; D: TRBD1; J: TRBJ2-5
CDR3: CASSDMGDEKLFF; V: TRBV12-3/TRBV12-4; D: -; J: TRBJ1-4
CDR3: CASSLDIVLGSDTQYF; V: TRBV7-9; D: -; J: TRBJ2-3
CDR3: CASSLQGLHEQYF; V: TRBV6-6; D: TRBD1; J: TRBJ2-7
CDR3: CASSQSMGYEQFF; V: TRBV3-1; D: -; J: TRBJ2-1
CDR3: CASSTETQYF; V: TRBV2; D: -; J: TRBJ2-5
CDR3: CASGASGPQFF; V: TRBV2; D: -; J: TRBJ2-1
CDR3: CASIKGRWETQYF; V: TRBV6-2/TRBV6-3; D: -; J: TRBJ2-5
CDR3: CASSLSVGSPLHF; V: TRBV12-3/TRBV12-4; D: -; J: TRBJ1-6
CDR3: CASSQDAYEQYF; V: TRBV4-2; D: -; J: TRBJ2-7
CDR3: CASSPGGTSSYEQYF; V: TRBV7-2; D: TRBD2; J: TRBJ2-7
CDR3: CASSQPGADTQYF; V: TRBV4-3; D: -; J: TRBJ2-3
CDR3: CASSLFPRGSNQPQHF; V: TRBV7-2; D: -; J: TRBJ1-5
CDR3: CASSRNQGTEAFF; V: TRBV7-9; D: -; J: TRBJ1-1
CDR3: CAWRDGTGIIGREAFF; V: TRBV30; D: -; J: TRBJ1-1
CDR3: CASSPTNGDTQYF; V: TRBV5-6; D: -; J: TRBJ2-3
CDR3: CASSYRLMVPGANVLTF; V: TRBV6-2/TRBV6-3; D: -; J: TRBJ2-6
CDR3: CATKTGGFYNEQFF; V: TRBV15; D: TRBD1; J: TRBJ2-1
CDR3: CASSSSPAYNEQFF; V: TRBV5-1; D: -; J: TRBJ2-1
CDR3: CASSSLINTIYF; V: TRBV7-2; D: -; J: TRBJ1-3
CDR3: CATSRDFGQEETQYF; V: TRBV15; D: -; J: TRBJ2-5
CDR3: CASSLSLTSGRTHEQYF; V: TRBV5-6; D: TRBD2; J: TRBJ2-7
CDR3: CSARGRQGDSGANVLTF; V: TRBV20-1; D: TRBD1; J: TRBJ2-6
CDR3: CASSPDSDRGNTEAFF; V: TRBV5-1; D: TRBD1; J: TRBJ1-1
CDR3: CATTGPLGSYNEQFF; V: TRBV28; D: -; J: TRBJ2-1
CDR3: CASKTGASLGEQYF; V: TRBV6-1; D: TRBD1; J: TRBJ2-7
CDR3: CASSMTGGTGELFF; V: TRBV5-1; D: TRBD1; J: TRBJ2-2
CDR3: CASQGPQETQYF; V: TRBV12-3/TRBV12-4; D: -; J: TRBJ2-5
CDR3: CATSRGGYYGYTF; V: TRBV15; D: -; J: TRBJ1-2